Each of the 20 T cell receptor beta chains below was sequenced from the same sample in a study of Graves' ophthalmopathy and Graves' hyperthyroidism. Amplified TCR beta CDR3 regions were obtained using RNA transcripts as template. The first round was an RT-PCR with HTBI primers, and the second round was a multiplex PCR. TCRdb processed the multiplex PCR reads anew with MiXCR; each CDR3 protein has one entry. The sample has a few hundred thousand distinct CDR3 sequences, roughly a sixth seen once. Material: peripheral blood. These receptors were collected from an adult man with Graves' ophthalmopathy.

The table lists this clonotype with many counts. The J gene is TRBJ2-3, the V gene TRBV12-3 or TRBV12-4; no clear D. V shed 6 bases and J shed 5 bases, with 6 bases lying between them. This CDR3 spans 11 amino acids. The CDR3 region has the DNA TGTGCCAGCAGCGGAGAAGATACGCAGTATTTT. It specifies CASSGEDTQYF.

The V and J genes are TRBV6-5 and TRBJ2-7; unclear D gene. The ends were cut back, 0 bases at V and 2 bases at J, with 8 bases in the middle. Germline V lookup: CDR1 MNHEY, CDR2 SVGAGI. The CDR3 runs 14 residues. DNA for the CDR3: TGTGCCAGCAGTTACTCGGGGTCACCCTACGAGCAGTACTTC. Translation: CASSYSGSPYEQYF.

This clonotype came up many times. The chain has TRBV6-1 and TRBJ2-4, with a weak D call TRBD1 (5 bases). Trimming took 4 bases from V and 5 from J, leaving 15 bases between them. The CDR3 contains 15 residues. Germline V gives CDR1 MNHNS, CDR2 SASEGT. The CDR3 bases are TGTGCCAGCAGTGTGGCAGGGATTTACGAAAACATTCAGTACTTC. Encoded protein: CASSVAGIYENIQYF.

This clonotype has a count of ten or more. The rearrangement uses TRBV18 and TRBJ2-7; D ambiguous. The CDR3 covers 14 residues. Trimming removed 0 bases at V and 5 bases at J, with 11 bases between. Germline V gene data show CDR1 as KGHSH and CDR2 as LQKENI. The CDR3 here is CASSPPKGRNEQYF. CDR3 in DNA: TGTGCCAGCTCACCACCCAAGGGTAGGAACGAGCAGTACTTC.

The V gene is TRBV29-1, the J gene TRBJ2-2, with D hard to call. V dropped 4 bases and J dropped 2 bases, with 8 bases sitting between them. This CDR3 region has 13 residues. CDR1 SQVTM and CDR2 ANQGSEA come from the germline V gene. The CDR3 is CSVGPSNTGELFF. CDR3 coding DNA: TGCAGCGTTGGACCCTCAAACACCGGGGAGCTGTTTTTT.

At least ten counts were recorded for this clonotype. CDR3 coding DNA: TGTGCCAGCAGGTCCGACAGGGGGCCGGACGAGCAGTACTTC. Amino acids: CASRSDRGPDEQYF. The chain couples TRBV7-2 to TRBJ2-7; 10 nucleotides match TRBD1. The germline V gene encodes CDR1 SGHTA and CDR2 FQGNSA. V lost 6 bases to trimming and J lost 5 bases; unmatched junction nucleotides: 7. The CDR3 extends over 14 amino acids.

Here the CDR3 reads CASSLGQGQTQYF. The CDR3 DNA follows: TGTGCCAGCAGCCTGGGACAGGGTCAGACCCAGTACTTC. This chain links TRBV13 with TRBJ2-5, with 9 bases that match TRBD1. Losses at the gene ends were 5 bases for V and 6 bases for J; bases not matched to a gene: 4. Germline loops: CDR1 PRHDT, CDR2 FYEKMQ (reference sequence). The CDR3 consists of 13 residues.

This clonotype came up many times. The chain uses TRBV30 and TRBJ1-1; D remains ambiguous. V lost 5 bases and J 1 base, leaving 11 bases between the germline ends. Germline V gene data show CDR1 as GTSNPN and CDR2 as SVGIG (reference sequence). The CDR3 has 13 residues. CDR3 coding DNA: TGTGCCTGGGACCGAAGTGGGAACACTGAAGCTTTCTTT. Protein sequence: CAWDRSGNTEAFF.

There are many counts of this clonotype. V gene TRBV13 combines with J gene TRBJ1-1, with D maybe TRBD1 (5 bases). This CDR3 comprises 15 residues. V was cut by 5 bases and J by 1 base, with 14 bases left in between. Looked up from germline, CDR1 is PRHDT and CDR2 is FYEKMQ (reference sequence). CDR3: CASSHPTEENTEAFF. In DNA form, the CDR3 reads TGTGCCAGCAGCCACCCGACAGAAGAGAACACTGAAGCTTTCTTT.

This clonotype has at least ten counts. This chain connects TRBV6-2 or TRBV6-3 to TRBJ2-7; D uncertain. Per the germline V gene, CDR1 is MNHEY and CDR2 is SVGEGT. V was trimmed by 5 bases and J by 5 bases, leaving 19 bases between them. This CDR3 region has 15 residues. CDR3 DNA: TGTGCCAGCAGTCACCAAGTGGGAACGATCGACGAGCAGTACTTC. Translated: CASSHQVGTIDEQYF.

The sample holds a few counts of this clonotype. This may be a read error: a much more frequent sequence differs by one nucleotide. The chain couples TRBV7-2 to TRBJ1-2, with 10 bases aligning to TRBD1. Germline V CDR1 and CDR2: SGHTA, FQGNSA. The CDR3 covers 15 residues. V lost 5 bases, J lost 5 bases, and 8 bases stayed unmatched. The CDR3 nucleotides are TGTGCCAGCAGCGACATCGGGACAGGGGTTTATGGCTACACCTTC. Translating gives CASSDIGTGVYGYTF.

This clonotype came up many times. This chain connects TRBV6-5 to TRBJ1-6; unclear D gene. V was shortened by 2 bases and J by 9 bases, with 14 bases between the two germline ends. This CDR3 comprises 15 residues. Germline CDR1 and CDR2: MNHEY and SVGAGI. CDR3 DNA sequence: TGTGCCAGCAGTTACGCCGGCCATCGCGGTTCACCCCTCCACTTT. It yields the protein CASSYAGHRGSPLHF.

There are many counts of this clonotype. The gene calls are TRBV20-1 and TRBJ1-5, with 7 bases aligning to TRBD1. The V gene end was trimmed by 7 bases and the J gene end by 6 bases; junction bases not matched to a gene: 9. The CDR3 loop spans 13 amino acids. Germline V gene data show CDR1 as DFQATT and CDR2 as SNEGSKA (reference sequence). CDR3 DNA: TGCAGTGTCGACAGGGTGAATAGTCAGCCCCAGCATTTT. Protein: CSVDRVNSQPQHF.

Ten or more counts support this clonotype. The DNA for the CDR3 is TGCGCCAGCAGCTTGTGGACAGGGCATCTCGAGCAGTACTTC. Amino acid sequence: CASSLWTGHLEQYF. The chain carries TRBV5-1 and TRBJ2-7, with 8 bases lining up with TRBD1. Trimming at V came to 1 base and at J to 6 bases, leaving 6 bases not matched to a gene. CDR3 length equals 14 residues. CDR1 and CDR2 (germline): SGHRS, YFSETQ. Based on the CDR3 plus reference TRBV5-1 and TRBJ2-7, the full variable domain is KAGVTQTPRYLIKTRGQQVTLSCSPISGHRSVSWYQQTPGQGLQFLFEYFSETQRNKGNFPGRFSGRQFSNSRSEMNVSTLELGDSALYLCASSLWTGHLEQYFGPGTRLTVT.

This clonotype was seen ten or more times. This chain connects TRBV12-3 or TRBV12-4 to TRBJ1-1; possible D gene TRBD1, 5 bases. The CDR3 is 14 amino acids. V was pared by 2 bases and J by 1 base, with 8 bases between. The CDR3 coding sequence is TGTGCCAGCAGTTTATGGGGGGAGAACACTGAAGCTTTCTTT. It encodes CASSLWGENTEAFF.

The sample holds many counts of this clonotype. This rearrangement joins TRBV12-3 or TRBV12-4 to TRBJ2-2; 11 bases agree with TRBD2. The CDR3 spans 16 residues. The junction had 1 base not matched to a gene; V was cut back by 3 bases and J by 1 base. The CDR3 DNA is TGTGCCAGCAGTTTTCTAGCGGGGGGGAACACCGGGGAGCTGTTTTTT. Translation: CASSFLAGGNTGELFF.

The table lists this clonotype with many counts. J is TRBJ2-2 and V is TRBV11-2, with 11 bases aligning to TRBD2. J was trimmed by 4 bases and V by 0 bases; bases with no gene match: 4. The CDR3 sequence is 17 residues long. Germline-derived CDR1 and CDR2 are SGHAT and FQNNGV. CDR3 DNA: TGTGCCAGCAGCTTAGATTTTAGCGGGGGGGTCACCGGGGAGCTGTTTTTT. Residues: CASSLDFSGGVTGELFF.

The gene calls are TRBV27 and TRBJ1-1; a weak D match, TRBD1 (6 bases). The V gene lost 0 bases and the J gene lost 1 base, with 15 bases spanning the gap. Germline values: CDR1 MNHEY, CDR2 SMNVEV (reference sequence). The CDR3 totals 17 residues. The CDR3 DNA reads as TGTGCCAGCAGTTTATCCCCCTACAGGGATGCGAACACTGAAGCTTTCTTT. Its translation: CASSLSPYRDANTEAFF.

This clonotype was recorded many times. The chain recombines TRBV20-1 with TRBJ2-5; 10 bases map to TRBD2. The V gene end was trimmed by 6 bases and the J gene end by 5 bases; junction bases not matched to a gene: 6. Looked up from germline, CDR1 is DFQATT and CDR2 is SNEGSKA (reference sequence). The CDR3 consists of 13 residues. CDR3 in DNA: TGCAGTGCACCAGCGGGGGGGGTCGAGACCCAGTACTTC. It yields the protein CSAPAGGVETQYF.

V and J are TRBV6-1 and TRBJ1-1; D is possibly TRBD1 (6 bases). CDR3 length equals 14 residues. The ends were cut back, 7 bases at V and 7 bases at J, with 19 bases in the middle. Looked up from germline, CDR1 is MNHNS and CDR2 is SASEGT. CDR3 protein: CASTHYQGKGEAFF. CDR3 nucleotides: TGTGCCAGCACCCACTACCAGGGGAAGGGTGAAGCTTTCTTT.